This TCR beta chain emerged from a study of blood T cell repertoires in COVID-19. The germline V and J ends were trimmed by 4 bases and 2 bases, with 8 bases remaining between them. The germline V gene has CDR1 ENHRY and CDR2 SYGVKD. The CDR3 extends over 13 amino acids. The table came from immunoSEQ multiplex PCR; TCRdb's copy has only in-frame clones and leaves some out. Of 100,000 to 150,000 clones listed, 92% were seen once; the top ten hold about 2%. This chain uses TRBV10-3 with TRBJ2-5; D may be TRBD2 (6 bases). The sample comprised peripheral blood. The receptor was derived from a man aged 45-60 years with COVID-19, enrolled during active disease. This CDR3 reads CAISGRGQETQYF. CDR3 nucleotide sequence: TGTGCCATCAGTGGGAGGGGACAAGAGACCCAGTACTTC.